This TCR beta chain was observed in a study of blood T cells in healthy people across ages. Points from the study as a whole: Relative to aged donors, long-lived donors carried more naive CD4+ cells and displayed higher diversity. Significant beta diversity loss was already apparent by age 40, declining roughly linearly. Strong correlation was found linking TCR beta diversity to naive T cell percentage.

A J-beta primer mix and a sample-barcoded 5' primer were used in a second PCR of roughly 6 to 11 cycles. TCRdb re-derived calls from the 5' RACE reads in MiXCR, one entry per CDR3 protein. The table lists hundreds of thousands of distinct CDR3 sequences, about 43% of them singletons. On this clonotype: The antigen is undetermined.

Extraction yielded at least 5.5 micrograms of total RNA per sample. Trimming stripped 6 bases from V and 5 bases from J, with 22 bases between. The germline CDR1 and CDR2 sequences are ENHRY and SYGVKD. This CDR3 has 16 amino acids. The receptor was isolated from a man older than 75 in good health. The chain carries TRBV10-3 and TRBJ2-5; D possibly corresponds to TRBD1 (6 bases). Material for sequencing was blood. CDR3 amino acids: CAISPGTPSVGETQYF. The DNA for the CDR3 is TGTGCCATCAGCCCCGGGACACCAAGCGTCGGGGAGACCCAGTACTTC.